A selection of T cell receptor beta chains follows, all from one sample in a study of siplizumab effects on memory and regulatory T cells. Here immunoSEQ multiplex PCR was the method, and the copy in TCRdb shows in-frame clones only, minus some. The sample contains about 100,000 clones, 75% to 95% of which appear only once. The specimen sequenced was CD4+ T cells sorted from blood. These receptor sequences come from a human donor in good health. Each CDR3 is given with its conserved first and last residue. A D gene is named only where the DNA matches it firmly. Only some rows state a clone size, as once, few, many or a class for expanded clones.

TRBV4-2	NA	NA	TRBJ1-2	CASSQDVGFYGYTF	TGTGCCAGCAGCCAAGATGTGGGTTTTTATGGCTACACCTTC
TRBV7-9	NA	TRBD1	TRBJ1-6	CASSSDRSYGSPLHF	TGTGCCAGCAGCTCGGACAGGTCCTACGGGTCACCCCTCCACTTT
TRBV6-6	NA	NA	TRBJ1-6	CASSYVRGTNSPLHF	TGTGCCAGCAGTTACGTCCGGGGAACCAATTCACCCCTCCACTTT
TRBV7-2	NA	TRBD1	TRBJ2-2	CASSQDRAGELFF	TGTGCCAGCAGTCAAGACAGGGCCGGGGAGCTGTTTTTT
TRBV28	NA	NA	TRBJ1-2	CASSRDGNYGYTF	TGTGCCAGCAGTCGGGACGGTAACTATGGCTACACCTTC
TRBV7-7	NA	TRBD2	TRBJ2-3	CASSLGTAGVSDTQYF	TGTGCCAGCAGCCTCGGTACAGCGGGGGTTTCAGATACGCAGTATTTT
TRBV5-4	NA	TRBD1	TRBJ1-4	CASSQRTGTNEKLFF	TGTGCCAGCAGCCAGAGGACAGGGACTAATGAAAAACTGTTTTTT
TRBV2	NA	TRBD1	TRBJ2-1	CASSEGGPNGNEQFF	TGTGCCAGCAGCGAAGGGGGCCCAAACGGCAATGAGCAGTTCTTC
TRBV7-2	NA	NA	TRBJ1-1	CASSPRRLGALTEAFF	TGTGCCAGCAGCCCAAGAAGGCTAGGGGCCCTCACTGAAGCTTTCTTT
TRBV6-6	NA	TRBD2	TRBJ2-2	CASRDGLAGTGELFF	TGTGCCAGCAGAGATGGACTAGCGGGAACCGGGGAGCTGTTTTTT
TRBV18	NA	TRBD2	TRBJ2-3	CASSRTSDDTDTQYF	TGTGCCAGCTCACGCACTAGCGATGACACAGATACGCAGTATTTT
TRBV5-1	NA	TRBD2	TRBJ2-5	CASSVTSGGAVTQYF	TGCGCCAGCAGCGTGACTAGCGGGGGGGCCGTGACCCAGTACTTC
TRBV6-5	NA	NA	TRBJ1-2	CASSRALQTNYGYTF	TGTGCCAGCAGCCGTGCCTTACAGACTAACTATGGCTACACCTTC
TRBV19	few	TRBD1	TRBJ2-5	CASSIGDRNQETQYF	TGTGCCAGTAGTATAGGGGACAGGAACCAAGAGACCCAGTACTTC